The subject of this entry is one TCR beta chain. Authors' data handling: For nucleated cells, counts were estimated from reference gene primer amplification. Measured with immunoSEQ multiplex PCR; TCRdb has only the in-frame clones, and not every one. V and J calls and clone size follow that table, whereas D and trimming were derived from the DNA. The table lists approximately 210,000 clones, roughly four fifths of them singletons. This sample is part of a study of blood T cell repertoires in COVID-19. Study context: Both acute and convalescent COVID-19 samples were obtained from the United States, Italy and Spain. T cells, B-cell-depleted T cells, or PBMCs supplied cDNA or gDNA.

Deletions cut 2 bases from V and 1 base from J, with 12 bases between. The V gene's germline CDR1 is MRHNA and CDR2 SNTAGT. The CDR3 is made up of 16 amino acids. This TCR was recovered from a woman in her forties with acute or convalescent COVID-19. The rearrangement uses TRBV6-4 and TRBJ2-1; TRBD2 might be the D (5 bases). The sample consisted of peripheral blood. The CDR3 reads CASSDRSGRSYNEQFF. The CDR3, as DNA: TGTGCCAGCAGTGACAGGAGCGGCAGATCCTACAATGAGCAGTTCTTC.